This TCR beta chain appears in the sequencing data of a study of blood T cell repertoires in COVID-19. CDR1 is MNHEY and CDR2 is SMNVEV in the germline V gene (reference sequence). V dropped 2 bases and J dropped 4 bases, with 11 bases sitting between them. This CDR3 has 14 residues. TCRdb's table, derived via immunoSEQ multiplex PCR, lists solely in-frame clones and lacks some. The table lists approximately 230,000 clones, 75% to 90% of them singletons, with around 4% in the top ten. The chain links TRBV27 to TRBJ1-1; no reliable D call. The sample comprised PBMCs or T cells enriched from blood (not recorded which). The clonotype originates from a woman in her thirties who had recovered from COVID-19. The CDR3 region has the DNA TGTGCCAGCAGTTTAACACCCCGGGGCACTGAAGCTTTCTTT. Translated: CASSLTPRGTEAFF.